This T cell receptor beta chain was found in a study of shared clonotypes between healthy human individuals. Method: immunoSEQ multiplex PCR; TCRdb's copy keeps in-frame clones and lacks some. Of roughly 2 million clones in the sample, 90% to 95% were seen once. CDR1 ENHRY and CDR2 SYGVKD come from the germline V gene. Trimming removed 3 bases from V and 2 bases from J, with 14 bases in between. This CDR3 region has 15 residues. The receptor was derived from a young man in good health. This chain links TRBV10-3 with TRBJ2-7; TRBD1 might be the D (5 bases). Sequenced material: naive CD4+ T cells sorted from blood. As to subset: CD45RA+ positively selected. CDR3 residues: CAISESQGGTYEQYF. The DNA of the CDR3 is TGTGCCATCAGTGAAAGTCAGGGTGGGACCTACGAGCAGTACTTC.